Listed here are 30 T cell receptor beta chains from one sample, sequenced in a study of cytomegalovirus exposure and HLA in healthy donors. The PCR ran on 60 Vbeta and 13 Jbeta primers. The assay was immunoSEQ multiplex PCR, and TCRdb's table has in-frame clones only and misses some. Of about 160,000 clones listed, about four fifths were seen once; the top ten hold under 6%. The specimen sequenced was PBMCs. The receptor set was obtained from a young man in good health and CMV-seronegative.

Comment on this clone: The junction and the germline gene differ at one end; a read error may be behind it. This specimen includes other DNA sequences encoding the same CDR3. The chain combines TRBV28 with TRBJ1-1, with 7 positions matching TRBD1. The CDR3 is 14 residues long. Germline loops: CDR1 MDHEN, CDR2 SYDVKM. The CDR3 sequence is CASSQGDDYTEAFF. For the CDR3, the DNA is TGTGCCAGCAGTCAGGGGGATGACTACACTGAGGCTTTCTTT. The full variable domain, completed using reference TRBV28 and TRBJ1-1, is DVKVTQSSRYLVKRTGEKVFLECVQDMDHENMFWYRQDPGLGLRLIYFSYDVKMKEKGDIPEGYSVSREKKERFSLILESASTNQTSMYLCASSQGDDYTEAFFGQGTRLTVV.

V and J are TRBV28 and TRBJ2-1; tentatively, D is TRBD2 (6 bases). Germline V CDR1 and CDR2: MDHEN, SYDVKM. Trimming shortened V by 7 bases and J by 6 bases, and 22 bases separated the two germline ends. CDR3 length: 16 amino acids. DNA of the CDR3: TGTGCCAGCAATCCCGGGGCGGGACCGCCGCGCAATGAGCAGTTCTTC. Its protein product is CASNPGAGPPRNEQFF. Full variable domain (outside the CDR3, taken from reference TRBV28 and TRBJ2-1): DVKVTQSSRYLVKRTGEKVFLECVQDMDHENMFWYRQDPGLGLRLIYFSYDVKMKEKGDIPEGYSVSREKKERFSLILESASTNQTSMYLCASNPGAGPPRNEQFFGPGTRLTVL.

The rearrangement links TRBV29-1 to TRBJ1-1; TRBD1 is a possible D gene (5 bases). V gave up 3 bases and J gave up 4 bases, with 15 bases separating them. The germline V gene encodes CDR1 SQVTM and CDR2 ANQGSEA. The CDR3 is 14 amino acids. The CDR3 reads CSVESRTRVTEAFF. CDR3 in DNA: TGCAGCGTTGAGAGTAGGACCAGGGTCACTGAAGCTTTCTTT.

The J gene is TRBJ1-2, the V gene TRBV20-1; D is ambiguous. This CDR3 is built from 9 residues. Germline CDR1 is DFQATT and CDR2 is SNEGSKA (reference sequence). Trimming cost V 6 bases and J 5 bases, with 4 bases left between them. The CDR3 loop is CSAQYGYTF. The DNA of the CDR3 is TGCAGTGCCCAGTATGGCTACACCTTC.

By frequency in the sample, this clone is medium-sized (0.01 to 0.1%). Different DNA sequences within this sample yield the same CDR3. This sequence joins TRBV28 and TRBJ1-1; weak D call: TRBD1 (6 bases). The ends were cut back, 2 bases at V and 3 bases at J, with 7 bases in the middle. Germline assignment: CDR1 MDHEN and CDR2 SYDVKM. The CDR3 is 13 amino acids. The CDR3 loop is CASSLRGYTEAFF. DNA for the CDR3: TGTGCCAGCAGTTTAAGGGGGTACACTGAAGCTTTCTTT.

The table lists this clone with a few counts. The V call is TRBV19, the J call TRBJ2-3; D call uncertain. With 1 base removed from V and 5 bases from J, the gap between germline ends came to 4 bases. Germline V lookup: CDR1 LNHDA, CDR2 SQIVND (reference sequence). The CDR3 is 12 amino acids. Here the CDR3 reads CASSIGRDTQYF. The CDR3 DNA reads TGTGCCAGTAGTATAGGCAGAGATACGCAGTATTTT.

The chain has TRBV28 and TRBJ2-2; 8 nucleotides line up with TRBD1. This CDR3 comprises 14 residues. Germline V gene sequence: CDR1 MDHEN, CDR2 SYDVKM. The V gene end was trimmed by 11 bases and the J gene end by 6 bases; junction bases not matched to a gene: 11. The CDR3 bases are TGTGCCTGCAAGGGACAGGCGTTAGCCGGGGAGCTGTTTTTT. Amino acids: CACKGQALAGELFF.

As regards this clone: One junction end disagrees with the germline gene, perhaps due to a read error. The chain links TRBV7-9 to TRBJ1-1; weak D call: TRBD1 (6 bases). CDR1 is SEHNR and CDR2 is FQNEAQ in the germline V gene (reference sequence). This CDR3 is built from 15 residues. The DNA for the CDR3 is TGTTCCAGCAGCTATTTCCCCGGGACAACGACTGAAGCTTTCTTT. Amino acids: CSSSYFPGTTTEAFF.

This clone occurred a few times. This sequence joins TRBV6-5 and TRBJ1-1, with unresolved D. Germline V lookup: CDR1 MNHEY, CDR2 SVGAGI. V lost 7 bases to trimming and J lost 1 base, with 4 bases between them. There are 11 residues in the CDR3. Here the CDR3 reads CASTKNTEAFF. Written as DNA, the CDR3 is TGTGCCAGCACCAAGAACACTGAAGCTTTCTTT.

The chain has TRBV6-1 and TRBJ1-1; D not resolved. Germline V gene sequence: CDR1 MNHNS, CDR2 SASEGT. The CDR3 consists of 13 residues. Trimming shortened V by 0 bases and J by 6 bases, and 8 bases separated the two germline ends. DNA for the CDR3: TGTGCCAGCAGTGAAGCACTGGTCTCTGAAGCTTTCTTT. It specifies CASSEALVSEAFF.

V gene TRBV30 combines with J gene TRBJ1-1; TRBD1 is a possible D gene (6 bases). The CDR3 extends over 15 amino acids. Looked up from germline, CDR1 is GTSNPN and CDR2 is SVGIG (reference sequence). Trimming cost V 5 bases and J 6 bases, with 22 bases left between them. The CDR3 spells CAWSRGGLISSEAFF. CDR3 nucleotide sequence: TGTGCCTGGTCTAGGGGGGGGCTTATCAGCTCTGAAGCTTTCTTT.

J is TRBJ1-1 and V is TRBV27, with a tentative D call TRBD1 (5 bases). This CDR3 spans 13 amino acids. The ends were cut back, 6 bases at V and 4 bases at J, with 12 bases in the middle. Germline CDR1 is MNHEY and CDR2 is SMNVEV (reference sequence). In nucleotides, the CDR3 is TGTGCCAGCAGCCTCGGGGGAGGCACTGAAGCTTTCTTT. It encodes CASSLGGGTEAFF.

This clone was found a few times. The chain has TRBV9 and TRBJ2-7; possible D gene TRBD2, 5 bases. The V end was cut by 0 bases, the J end by 7 bases, with 14 bases between. Germline loops: CDR1 SGDLS, CDR2 YYNGEE. The CDR3 is made up of 14 amino acids. DNA for the CDR3: TGTGCCAGCAGCGTAGGGGGTCTATCGGGAGAGCAGTACTTC. Protein: CASSVGGLSGEQYF.

The chain combines TRBV19 with TRBJ2-7; the match to TRBD2 covers 10 bases. The CDR3 totals 18 residues. With V trimmed by 3 bases and J by 0 bases, 11 bases remained unmatched. Germline V lookup: CDR1 LNHDA, CDR2 SQIVND (reference sequence). This CDR3 reads CASSIDSEGLAASYEQYF. CDR3 nucleotide sequence: TGTGCCAGTAGTATCGACTCCGAAGGACTAGCGGCCTCCTACGAGCAGTACTTC.

The chain carries TRBV9 and TRBJ2-7; D ambiguous. CDR1 is SGDLS and CDR2 is YYNGEE in the germline V gene. Trimming shortened V by 0 bases and J by 2 bases, and 9 bases separated the two germline ends. The CDR3 loop spans 14 amino acids. The CDR3 loop reads CASSVAHGPYEQYF. CDR3 coding DNA: TGTGCCAGCAGCGTAGCCCATGGGCCCTACGAGCAGTACTTC.

The chain recombines TRBV19 with TRBJ1-2; TRBD1 matches at 7 bases. The J segment lost 4 bases and the V segment lost 5 bases, leaving 7 bases of the junction unmatched. Germline lookup yields CDR1 LNHDA and CDR2 SQIVND (reference sequence). The CDR3 totals 14 residues. The CDR3 sequence is CASSQEGAGYGYTF. The CDR3 DNA reads TGTGCCAGTAGTCAAGAGGGGGCTGGCTATGGCTACACCTTC.

This chain links TRBV9 with TRBJ1-2, with no clear D. Trimming took 0 bases from V and 2 from J, leaving 11 bases between them. Germline values: CDR1 SGDLS, CDR2 YYNGEE. The CDR3 covers 15 residues. CDR3 coding DNA: TGTGCCAGCAGCGTAGATGGGAGGAAAAACTATGGCTACACCTTC. It is translated as CASSVDGRKNYGYTF. Drawing the rest from reference TRBV9 and TRBJ1-2, the complete variable domain is DSGVTQTPKHLITATGQRVTLRCSPRSGDLSVYWYQQSLDQGLQFLIQYYNGEERAKGNILERFSAQQFPDLHSELNLSSLELGDSALYFCASSVDGRKNYGYTFGSGTRLTVV.

This clone has only a few counts. V and J are TRBV25-1 and TRBJ2-7; D is possibly TRBD1 (6 bases). V dropped 10 bases and J dropped 6 bases, with 13 bases sitting between them. CDR1 MGHDK and CDR2 SYGVNS come from the germline V gene. This CDR3 is 11 amino acids long. Written as DNA, the CDR3 is TGTGCCACGTTACAGGGATCCGAGCAGTACTTC. It encodes CATLQGSEQYF.

J is TRBJ2-1 and V is TRBV7-3; TRBD2 agrees at 11 bases. Per the germline V gene, CDR1 is SGHTA and CDR2 is FQGTGA. The CDR3 loop spans 15 amino acids. J gave up 7 bases and V 4 bases, and 6 bases lay outside the gene matches. CDR3 DNA sequence: TGTGCCAGCAGCTCGACTAGCGGGGTCTTGAATGAGCAGTTCTTC. Translation: CASSSTSGVLNEQFF.

The chain joins TRBV7-9 to TRBJ1-5, with no clear D. Deletions cut 4 bases from V and 7 bases from J, with 14 bases between. This CDR3 spans 14 amino acids. Germline V CDR1 and CDR2: SEHNR, FQNEAQ (reference sequence). The CDR3 bases are TGTGCCAGCAGCTCCGACCCCTCGGGACAGCCCCAGCATTTT. The encoded protein is CASSSDPSGQPQHF. Based on the CDR3 plus reference TRBV7-9 and TRBJ1-5, the full variable domain is DTGVSQNPRHKITKRGQNVTFRCDPISEHNRLYWYRQTLGQGPEFLTYFQNEAQLEKSRLLSDRFSAERPKGSFSTLEIQRTEQGDSAMYLCASSSDPSGQPQHFGDGTRLSIL.

The J gene is TRBJ1-5, the V gene TRBV11-2, with 7 bases that match TRBD1. V shed 1 base and J 4 bases; nucleotides not matched to a gene: 13. The CDR3 has 18 amino acids. Per the germline V gene, CDR1 is SGHAT and CDR2 is FQNNGV. CDR3 coding DNA: TGTGCCAGCAGCTTAGGGAGGTTAAGACAGGGACCGAATCAGCCCCAGCATTTT. It translates to CASSLGRLRQGPNQPQHF.

This clone turned up a few times. This sequence joins TRBV19 and TRBJ2-2; D not certain. This CDR3 spans 13 amino acids. Germline V CDR1 and CDR2: LNHDA, SQIVND (reference sequence). Deletions cut 5 bases from V and 6 bases from J, with 10 bases between. The CDR3 spells CASSPVPSGELFF. The CDR3 region has the DNA TGTGCCAGTAGTCCCGTCCCCTCCGGGGAGCTGTTTTTT.

This clone showed up just a few times. This chain joins TRBV5-1 and TRBJ2-2, with TRBD2 as a possible D gene (5 bases). The CDR3 consists of 17 residues. The V end was cut by 1 base, the J end by 0 bases, with 13 bases between. The germline V gene has CDR1 SGHRS and CDR2 YFSETQ. In DNA, the CDR3 is TGCGCCAGCAGCTTGTCAGCGGAAGGCGCGAACACCGGGGAGCTGTTTTTT. Translation: CASSLSAEGANTGELFF.

V is TRBV6-6 and J is TRBJ1-2; the match to TRBD1 covers 7 bases. The CDR3 spans 16 residues. J was trimmed by 5 bases and V by 0 bases; bases with no gene match: 9. Germline assignment: CDR1 MNHNY and CDR2 SVGAGI (reference sequence). The chain's CDR3 is CASSYSWTGDLYGYTF. In DNA form, the CDR3 reads TGTGCCAGCAGTTACTCCTGGACAGGCGACTTATATGGCTACACCTTC.

The gene calls are TRBV7-9 and TRBJ2-2; D gene unclear. This CDR3 is built from 17 residues. Germline lookup yields CDR1 SEHNR and CDR2 FQNEAQ (reference sequence). Deletions cut 1 base from V and 0 bases from J, with 12 bases between. Written as DNA, the CDR3 is TGTGCCAGCAGCTTAGTTTCTAGTTACGCGAACACCGGGGAGCTGTTTTTT. Its protein product is CASSLVSSYANTGELFF.

The V gene is TRBV7-3, the J gene TRBJ1-2; 11 bases line up with TRBD1. Germline CDR1 is SGHTA and CDR2 is FQGTGA. The CDR3 runs to 15 residues. The J segment lost 7 bases and the V segment lost 4 bases, leaving 8 bases of the junction unmatched. Here the CDR3 DNA reads TGTGCCAGCAGCTCGAAGGACAGGGGGCATAGTGGCTACACCTTC. Residues: CASSSKDRGHSGYTF.

This chain links TRBV19 with TRBJ2-5; D is unclear. The CDR3 spans 13 residues. The V gene's germline CDR1 is LNHDA and CDR2 SQIVND (reference sequence). V was clipped by 7 bases and J by 0 bases, with 9 bases between them. The CDR3, as DNA: TGTGCCAGTAAGGAACAGTACCAAGAGACCCAGTACTTC. This sequence encodes CASKEQYQETQYF.

In nucleotides, the CDR3 is TGTGCCATCAGTGAGCGGACAGGCTCCTACGAGCAGTACTTC. Its protein product is CAISERTGSYEQYF. V usage is TRBV10-3 and J usage is TRBJ2-7; 7 nucleotides match TRBD1. V was clipped by 2 bases and J by 0 bases; unmatched bases: 1. The CDR3 consists of 14 residues. Germline CDR1 reads ENHRY; CDR2 reads SYGVKD.

This chain joins TRBV7-8 and TRBJ1-4; perhaps TRBD1 as D (5 bases). Germline V gene lookup returns CDR1 SGHVS and CDR2 FQNEAQ. V was trimmed by 6 bases and J by 7 bases, leaving 18 bases between them. The length of the CDR3 is 15 residues. CDR3 in DNA: TGTGCCAGCAGTTCCAGATCCGCCGGGGGTGAAAAACTGTTTTTT. It yields the protein CASSSRSAGGEKLFF.

The chain combines TRBV7-9 with TRBJ2-1; D unresolved. The V end lost 2 bases, the J end lost 8 bases, and 7 bases lay between the germline ends. CDR1 is SEHNR, CDR2 FQNEAQ, per germline (reference sequence). The CDR3 sequence is 12 residues long. CDR3 bases: TGTGCCAGCAGCTTAACCGGGTATGAGCAGTTCTTC. Residues: CASSLTGYEQFF.